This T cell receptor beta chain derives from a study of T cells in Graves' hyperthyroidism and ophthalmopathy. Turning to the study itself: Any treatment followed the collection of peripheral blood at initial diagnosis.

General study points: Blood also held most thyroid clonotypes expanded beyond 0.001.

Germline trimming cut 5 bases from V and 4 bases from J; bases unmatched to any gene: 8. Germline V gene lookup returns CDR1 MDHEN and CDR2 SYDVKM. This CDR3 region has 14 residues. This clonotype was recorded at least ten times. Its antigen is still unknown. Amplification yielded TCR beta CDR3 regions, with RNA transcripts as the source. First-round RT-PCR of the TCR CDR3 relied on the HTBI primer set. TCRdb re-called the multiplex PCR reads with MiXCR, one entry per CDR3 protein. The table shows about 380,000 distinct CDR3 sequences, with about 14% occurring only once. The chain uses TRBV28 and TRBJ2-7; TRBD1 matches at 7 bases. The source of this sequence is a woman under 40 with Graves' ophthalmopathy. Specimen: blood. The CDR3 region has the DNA TGTGCCAGCAGTCTCACCGGGACAGATTACGAGCAGTACTTC. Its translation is CASSLTGTDYEQYF.